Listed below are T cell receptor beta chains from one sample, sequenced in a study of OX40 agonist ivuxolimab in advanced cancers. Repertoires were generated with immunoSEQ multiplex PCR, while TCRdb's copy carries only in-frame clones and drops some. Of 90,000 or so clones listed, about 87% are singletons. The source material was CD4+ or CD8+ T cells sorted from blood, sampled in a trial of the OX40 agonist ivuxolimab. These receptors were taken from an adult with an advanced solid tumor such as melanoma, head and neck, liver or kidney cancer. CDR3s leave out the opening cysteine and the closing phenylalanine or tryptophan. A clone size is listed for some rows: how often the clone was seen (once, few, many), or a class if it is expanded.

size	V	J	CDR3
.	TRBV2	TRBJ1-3	ASSDWGNQAGNTIY
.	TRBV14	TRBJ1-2	ASSQATGAHYGYT
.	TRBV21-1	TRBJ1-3	ASGSRQGVSGNTIY
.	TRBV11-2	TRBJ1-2	ASSSTGSSNYGYT
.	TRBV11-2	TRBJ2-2	ASSLAASGTGELF
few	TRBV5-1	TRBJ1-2	ASSLGDRLANYGYT
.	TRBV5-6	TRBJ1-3	ASSLPTGNTIY
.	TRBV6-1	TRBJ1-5	ASSAGGGNQPQH
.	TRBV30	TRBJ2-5	AWSADRSYQETQY
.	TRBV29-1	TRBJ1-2	SVEDQNYGYT
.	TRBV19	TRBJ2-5	ASRPTGITQETQY
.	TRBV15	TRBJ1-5	ATSRVWDQPQH
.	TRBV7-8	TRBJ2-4	ASSLSWSNRAKNIQY
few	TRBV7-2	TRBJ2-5	ASSGLLARSETQY
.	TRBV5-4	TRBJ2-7	ASSGPGQGFYEQY
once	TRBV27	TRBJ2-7	ASSPVPTGPPYEQY
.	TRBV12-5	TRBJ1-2	ASGLGTATINYGYT
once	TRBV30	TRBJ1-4	AWTLGRNEKLF
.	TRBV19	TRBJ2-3	ASRGLAGGTDTQY
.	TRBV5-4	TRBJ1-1	ASSRTGGNTEAF
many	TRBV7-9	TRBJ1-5	ASSPLGETQPQH
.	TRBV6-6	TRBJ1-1	ASSEGQRYTEAF
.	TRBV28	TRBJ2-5	ASSSSSLSKETQY
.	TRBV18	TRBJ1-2	ASSPDRGSFGYT